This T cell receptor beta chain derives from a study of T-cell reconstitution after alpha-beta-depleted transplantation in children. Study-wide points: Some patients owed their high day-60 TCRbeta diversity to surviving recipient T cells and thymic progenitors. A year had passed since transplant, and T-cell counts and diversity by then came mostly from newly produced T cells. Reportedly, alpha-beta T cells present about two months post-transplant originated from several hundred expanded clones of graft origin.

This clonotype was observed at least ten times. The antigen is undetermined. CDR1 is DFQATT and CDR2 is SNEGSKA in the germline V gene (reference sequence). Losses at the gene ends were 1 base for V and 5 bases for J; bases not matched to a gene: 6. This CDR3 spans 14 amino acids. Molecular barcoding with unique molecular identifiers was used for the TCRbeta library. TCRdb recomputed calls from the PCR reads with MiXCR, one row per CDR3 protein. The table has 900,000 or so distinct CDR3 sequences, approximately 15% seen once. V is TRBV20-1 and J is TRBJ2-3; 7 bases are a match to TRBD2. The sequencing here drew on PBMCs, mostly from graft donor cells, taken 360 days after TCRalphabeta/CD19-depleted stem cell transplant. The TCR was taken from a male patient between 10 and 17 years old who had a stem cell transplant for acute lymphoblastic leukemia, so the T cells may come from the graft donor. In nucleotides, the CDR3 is TGCAGTGCTAGAGGCGCGGGAGAGGTAGATACGCAGTATTTT. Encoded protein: CSARGAGEVDTQYF.